This TCR beta chain emerged from a study of post-analysis software for immune sequencing data. Findings and limits, study-wide: About 5 TRBV segments appeared more often in patients than in controls, and TRBV5-6, TRBV5-1 and TRBV20-1 were among these.

The CDR3 consists of 12 residues. V gave up 3 bases and J gave up 7 bases, with 10 bases separating them. CDR1 and CDR2 from the germline V gene are MNHNS and SASEGT. cDNA libraries for TCR beta contained unique molecular identifiers. From the PCR reads, TCRdb called clonotypes with MiXCR, one entry per CDR3 protein. Found here are hundreds of thousands of distinct CDR3 sequences, 59% of them singletons; the top ten hold about 11%. Concerning this clonotype: Its cognate antigen is unknown.

The V call is TRBV6-1, the J call TRBJ2-7; D may be TRBD2 (5 bases). The TCR was taken from a girl aged 2 to 10 with multiple sclerosis. The sample was blood. Here the CDR3 DNA reads TGTGCCAGCAGTGACGGGATAGGAGAGCAGTACTTC. Protein: CASSDGIGEQYF.